This T cell receptor (beta chain) was profiled in a study of T cell responses to AZD1222 COVID-19 vaccine. Notes on the study in general: Mapped onto spike, vaccine-associated CD4 TCRs spanned it and were dominant at 160-218 and 743-854. Spike-specific TCR breadth and depth rose after two AZD1222 doses. All repertoire sampling was performed exclusively after the peak T cell response. Females made up more of the donors, who were largely white British, and clonal diversity may have come out too low.

Sequencing was performed with immunoSEQ multiplex PCR; in TCRdb, only in-frame clones are kept and a portion is missing. The profile shows about 140,000 clones, roughly nine tenths of them singletons. Notes on this clone: Its antigen is undetermined.

The CDR3 runs to 15 residues. V lost 2 bases to trimming and J lost 3 bases, with 13 bases between them. The V gene's germline CDR1 is LGHNA and CDR2 YSLEER. The J gene is TRBJ2-5, the V gene TRBV4-3; weak D call: TRBD2 (6 bases). The material sequenced was peripheral blood, taken 28 days after the second AZD1222 dose. This sequence originates from an adult who received the AZD1222 COVID-19 vaccine. This CDR3 reads CASSQYRDFEETQYF. The CDR3 DNA is TGCGCCAGCAGCCAATACCGGGACTTCGAAGAGACCCAGTACTTC.